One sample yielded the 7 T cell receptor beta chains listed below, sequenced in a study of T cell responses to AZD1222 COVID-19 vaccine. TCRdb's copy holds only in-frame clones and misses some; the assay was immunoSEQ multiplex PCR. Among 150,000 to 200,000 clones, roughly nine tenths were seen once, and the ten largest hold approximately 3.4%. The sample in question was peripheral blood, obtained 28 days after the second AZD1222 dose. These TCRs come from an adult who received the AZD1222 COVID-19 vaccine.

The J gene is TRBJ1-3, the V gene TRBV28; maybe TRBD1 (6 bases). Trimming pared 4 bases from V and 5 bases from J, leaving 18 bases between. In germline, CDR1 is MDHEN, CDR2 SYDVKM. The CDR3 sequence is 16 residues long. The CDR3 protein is CASSSPGQGTRNTIYF. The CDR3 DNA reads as TGTGCCAGCAGTTCTCCGGGACAAGGTACTAGAAACACCATATATTTT. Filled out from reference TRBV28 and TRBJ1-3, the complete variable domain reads DVKVTQSSRYLVKRTGEKVFLECVQDMDHENMFWYRQDPGLGLRLIYFSYDVKMKEKGDIPEGYSVSREKKERFSLILESASTNQTSMYLCASSSPGQGTRNTIYFGEGSWLTVV.

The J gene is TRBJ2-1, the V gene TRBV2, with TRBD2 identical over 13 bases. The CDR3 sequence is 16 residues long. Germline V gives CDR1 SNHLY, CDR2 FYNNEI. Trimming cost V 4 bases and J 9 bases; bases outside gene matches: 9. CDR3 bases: TGTGCCAGCAGTGGCCCCCGGACTAGCGGGAGTACTGAGCAGTTCTTC. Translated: CASSGPRTSGSTEQFF.

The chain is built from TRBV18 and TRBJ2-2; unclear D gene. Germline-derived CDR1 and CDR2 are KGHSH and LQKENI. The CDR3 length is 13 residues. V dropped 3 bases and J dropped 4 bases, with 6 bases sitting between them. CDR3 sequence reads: CASSPGRTGELFF. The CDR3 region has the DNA TGTGCCAGCTCACCGGGCCGCACCGGGGAGCTGTTTTTT.

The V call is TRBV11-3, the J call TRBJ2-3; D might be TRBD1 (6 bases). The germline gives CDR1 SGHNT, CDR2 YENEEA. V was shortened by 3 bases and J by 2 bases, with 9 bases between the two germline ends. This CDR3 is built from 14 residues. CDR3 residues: CASSLGHATDTQYF. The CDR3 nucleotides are TGTGCCAGCAGCTTGGGACACGCCACAGATACGCAGTATTTT.

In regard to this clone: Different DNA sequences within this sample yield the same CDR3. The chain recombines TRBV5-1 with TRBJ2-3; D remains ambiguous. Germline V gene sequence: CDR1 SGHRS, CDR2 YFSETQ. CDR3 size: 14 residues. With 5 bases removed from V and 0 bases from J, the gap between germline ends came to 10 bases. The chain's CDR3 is CASSLGGSTDTQYF. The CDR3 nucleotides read TGCGCCAGCAGTCTTGGCGGTAGCACAGATACGCAGTATTTT.

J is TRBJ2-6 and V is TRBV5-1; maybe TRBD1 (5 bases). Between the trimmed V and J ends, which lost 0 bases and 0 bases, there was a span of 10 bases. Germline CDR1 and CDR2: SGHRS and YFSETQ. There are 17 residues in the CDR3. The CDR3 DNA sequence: TGCGCCAGCAGCTTGGGGTTCCAGGGCTCTGGGGCCAACGTCCTGACTTTC. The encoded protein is CASSLGFQGSGANVLTF.

The chain's CDR3 is CASSSEGIGAFF. The CDR3 region has the DNA TGTGCCAGCAGTTCCGAAGGGATCGGAGCTTTCTTT. The V gene is TRBV12-3 or TRBV12-4, the J gene TRBJ1-1; no reliable D call. Deletions cut 4 bases from V and 10 bases from J, with 13 bases between. This CDR3 comprises 12 residues.